One sample yielded the 14 T cell receptor beta chains listed below, sequenced in a study of T cell changes during pregnancy in multiple sclerosis. Using immunoSEQ multiplex PCR, the repertoire was profiled, and TCRdb retains in-frame clones only, with some absent. The sample gives tens of thousands of clones, about 96% of which show up once; 2% to 2.5% is in the top ten. Sample: CD8+ T cells from peripheral blood mononuclear cells, taken after pregnancy. Receptors originate from a female donor with multiple sclerosis, enrolled in a pregnancy study.

This clone occurred once. This chain joins TRBV29-1 and TRBJ2-1; 8 nucleotides line up with TRBD1. The length of the CDR3 is 13 residues. Germline V gene data show CDR1 as SQVTM and CDR2 as ANQGSEA. The V gene end was trimmed by 6 bases and the J gene end by 2 bases; junction bases not matched to a gene: 3. The CDR3 DNA sequence: TGCAGCGTGACAGGGGTCACCTACAATGAGCAGTTCTTC. Translating gives CSVTGVTYNEQFF.

This chain joins TRBV27 and TRBJ1-2; 8 nucleotides match TRBD1. The J segment lost 4 bases and the V segment lost 8 bases, leaving 15 bases of the junction unmatched. The CDR3 runs to 16 residues. Germline V gene sequence: CDR1 MNHEY, CDR2 SMNVEV (reference sequence). The CDR3 spells CASAILPGGQGYGYTF. The CDR3 nucleotides are TGTGCCAGCGCCATACTACCAGGGGGCCAGGGCTATGGCTACACCTTC.

V usage is TRBV4-2 and J usage is TRBJ2-2; D ambiguous. CDR3 size: 14 residues. Trimming left V 4 bases short and J 0 bases short, with 6 bases between. From germline, CDR1 is LGHNA and CDR2 YNFKEQ. In DNA, the CDR3 is TGTGCCAGCAGCCTTGGAGCGAACACCGGGGAGCTGTTTTTT. Its protein product is CASSLGANTGELFF.

The chain carries TRBV5-6 and TRBJ1-2; D remains ambiguous. Between the trimmed V and J ends, which lost 4 bases and 1 base, there was a span of 11 bases. Germline-derived CDR1 and CDR2 are SGHDT and YYEEEE. The CDR3 runs to 14 residues. CDR3 DNA: TGTGCCAGCAGCCCGGCAGGAAATAACTATGGCTACACCTTC. Protein sequence: CASSPAGNNYGYTF.

CDR3 sequence reads: CASSAGQGALAYEQYF. CDR3 DNA sequence: TGTGCCAGCAGCGCGGGACAGGGGGCCCTTGCCTACGAGCAGTACTTC. This chain connects TRBV5-4 to TRBJ2-7; 12 bases fit TRBD1. Germline lookup yields CDR1 SGHNT and CDR2 YYREEE (reference sequence). The CDR3 extends over 16 amino acids. Trimming removed 4 bases from V and 2 bases from J; junction bases left unmatched: 7.

The chain joins TRBV19 to TRBJ2-1, with a tentative D call TRBD2 (6 bases). The ends were cut back, 3 bases at V and 2 bases at J, with 11 bases in the middle. CDR3 length equals 15 residues. From germline, CDR1 is LNHDA and CDR2 SQIVND (reference sequence). The CDR3 sequence is CASSIAGNPYNEQFF. Written as DNA, the CDR3 is TGTGCCAGTAGTATCGCGGGGAACCCCTACAATGAGCAGTTCTTC.

This clone has just one count. The chain couples TRBV5-5 to TRBJ2-4; TRBD1 aligns across 7 bases. The CDR3 is made up of 15 amino acids. The germline V gene encodes CDR1 SGHKS and CDR2 YYEKEE (reference sequence). V lost 3 bases and J lost 7; bases outside the gene matches: 10. The CDR3 protein is CASSSTRQGTNIQYF. The CDR3 nucleotides are TGTGCCAGCAGCTCAACCCGACAGGGTACCAACATTCAGTACTTC.

This sequence joins TRBV19 and TRBJ2-3; D perhaps matches TRBD2 (7 bases). The ends were cut back, 6 bases at V and 3 bases at J, with 19 bases in the middle. From germline, CDR1 is LNHDA and CDR2 SQIVND (reference sequence). The length of the CDR3 is 16 residues. The CDR3 region has the DNA TGTGCCAGTAGCCAATTAGGGGGGGGAATGACAGATACGCAGTATTTT. Its protein is CASSQLGGGMTDTQYF.

The rearrangement links TRBV7-9 to TRBJ2-1, with 8 bases aligning to TRBD2. Germline V gives CDR1 SEHNR, CDR2 FQNEAQ (reference sequence). This CDR3 is 17 amino acids long. With V trimmed by 5 bases and J by 4 bases, 13 bases remained unmatched. The CDR3 nucleotides read TGTGCCAGCAGCCCCATCGAATTTCGGGAGGGGTACAATGAGCAGTTCTTC. Amino acid sequence: CASSPIEFREGYNEQFF.

The chain joins TRBV9 to TRBJ2-1; tentatively, D is TRBD2 (5 bases). Germline CDR1 and CDR2: SGDLS and YYNGEE. Trimming shortened V by 7 bases and J by 0 bases, and 5 bases separated the two germline ends. CDR3 length: 12 residues. The CDR3 sequence is CASGSSYNEQFF. CDR3 DNA sequence: TGTGCCAGCGGGAGCTCCTACAATGAGCAGTTCTTC.

Only one count was recorded for this clone. V gene TRBV13 combines with J gene TRBJ2-7, with D uncertain. Between the trimmed V and J ends, which lost 1 base and 4 bases, there was a span of 5 bases. From germline, CDR1 is PRHDT and CDR2 FYEKMQ (reference sequence). The CDR3 runs to 12 residues. CDR3 in DNA: TGTGCCAGCAGCTTAGACAGATACGAGCAGTACTTC. Amino acids: CASSLDRYEQYF.

The chain has TRBV28 and TRBJ1-4; 9 positions agree with TRBD1. Unmatched junction bases numbered 5, after V lost 6 bases and J lost 6 bases. Germline loops: CDR1 MDHEN, CDR2 SYDVKM. This CDR3 has 14 amino acids. CDR3 sequence: CASSAGQGYEKLFF. The CDR3 DNA sequence: TGTGCCAGCAGCGCGGGACAGGGTTATGAAAAACTGTTTTTT.

The V call is TRBV4-3, the J call TRBJ2-2, with 8 nucleotides matching TRBD2. The CDR3 is 16 amino acids. Germline V gene data show CDR1 as LGHNA and CDR2 as YSLEER. The ends lost 0 bases at V and 3 bases at J; junction bases unmatched: 3. This CDR3 is CASSQEAGVDTGELFF. The CDR3 DNA reads as TGCGCCAGCAGCCAAGAAGCGGGGGTAGACACCGGGGAGCTGTTTTTT.

This clone appeared once. DNA for the CDR3: TGTGCCAGCGGAGAAGAGACCCAGTACTTC. It is translated as CASGEETQYF. The chain uses TRBV6-5 and TRBJ2-5; D is ambiguous. CDR3 length: 10 amino acids. Germline assignment: CDR1 MNHEY and CDR2 SVGAGI. Trimming left V 8 bases short and J 3 bases short, with 4 bases between.